These 3 T cell receptor beta chains originate from one sample sequenced in a study of shared clonotypes between healthy human individuals. Clones were read by immunoSEQ multiplex PCR, and TCRdb kept only the in-frame ones, dropping some. This table has roughly 530,000 clones, about 95% appearing once. What was sequenced was naive CD4+ T cells sorted from blood. This sample's subset: CD45RA+ positively selected. Receptors originate from a woman aged 30 to 39 in good health.

To note about this clone: In the same sample, other DNA sequences code for this CDR3. This chain uses TRBV5-1 with TRBJ1-1; D gene ambiguous. Looked up from germline, CDR1 is SGHRS and CDR2 is YFSETQ. Trimming stripped 1 base from V and 0 bases from J, with 7 bases between. The CDR3 totals 14 residues. CDR3 in DNA: TGCGCCAGCAGCTTGACCAGCTTGAACACTGAAGCTTTCTTT. This sequence encodes CASSLTSLNTEAFF.

The genes are TRBV6-5 and TRBJ1-1; D is possibly TRBD1 (6 bases). The germline V gene encodes CDR1 MNHEY and CDR2 SVGAGI. The CDR3 contains 15 residues. Trimming took 4 bases from V and 1 from J, leaving 13 bases between them. The CDR3 is CASSSPGRGNTEAFF. The CDR3 DNA sequence: TGTGCCAGCAGTTCCCCGGGCAGGGGGAACACTGAAGCTTTCTTT.

This clone was detected only once. The chain joins TRBV7-2 to TRBJ2-5, with a weak D call TRBD2 (6 bases). The J call may be in error: the DNA end matches TRBJ2-7 better. The CDR3 sequence is 15 residues long. The germline V gene encodes CDR1 SGHTA and CDR2 FQGNSA. The CDR3 sequence: CASSLVTGAPHEQYF. The CDR3, as DNA: TGTGCCAGCAGCTTAGTCACGGGAGCCCCCCACGAGCAGTACTTC.